One sample yielded the 12 T cell receptor beta chains listed below, sequenced in a study of T cell changes during pregnancy in multiple sclerosis. Measured with immunoSEQ multiplex PCR; TCRdb has only the in-frame clones, and not every one. This sample has tens of thousands of clones, with 92% found just once. The specimen comprised peripheral blood, sampled in the first trimester of pregnancy. The receptors derive from a female donor with multiple sclerosis, enrolled in a pregnancy study.

The rearrangement links TRBV7-9 to TRBJ2-7, with TRBD1 identical over 7 bases. J lost 2 bases, V lost 2 bases, and 3 bases had no gene match. This CDR3 comprises 14 residues. Germline assignment: CDR1 SEHNR and CDR2 FQNEAQ (reference sequence). This CDR3 reads CASSLSGTAYEQYF. CDR3 coding DNA: TGTGCCAGCAGCTTATCCGGGACAGCCTACGAGCAGTACTTC.

The chain combines TRBV6-6 with TRBJ2-1; perhaps TRBD2 as D (6 bases). Trimming shortened V by 8 bases and J by 7 bases, and 6 bases separated the two germline ends. CDR1 and CDR2 from the germline V gene are MNHNY and SVGAGI (reference sequence). The CDR3 spans 10 residues. The CDR3: CASGRNEQFF. DNA of the CDR3: TGTGCCAGCGGGAGGAATGAGCAGTTCTTC.

The chain links TRBV5-1 to TRBJ2-7; a weak D match, TRBD2 (5 bases). V dropped 4 bases and J dropped 6 bases, with 14 bases sitting between them. There are 13 residues in the CDR3. CDR1 SGHRS and CDR2 YFSETQ come from the germline V gene. CDR3 sequence: CASSIGRGAEQYF. CDR3 sequence (DNA): TGCGCCAGCAGCATTGGTCGGGGAGCCGAGCAGTACTTC. Based on the CDR3 plus reference TRBV5-1 and TRBJ2-7, the full variable domain is KAGVTQTPRYLIKTRGQQVTLSCSPISGHRSVSWYQQTPGQGLQFLFEYFSETQRNKGNFPGRFSGRQFSNSRSEMNVSTLELGDSALYLCASSIGRGAEQYFGPGTRLTVT.

This clone was seen a single time. A read error may account for a junction end that differs from germline. V is TRBV7-7 and J is TRBJ2-1, with 9 bases lining up with TRBD2. CDR3 length: 15 amino acids. From germline, CDR1 is SSHAT and CDR2 FNYEAQ (reference sequence). The CDR3 is CASSLSSGAYNEQFF. DNA for the CDR3: TGTGCTAGCAGCTTATCTAGCGGGGCTTACAATGAGCAGTTCTTC.

V usage is TRBV18 and J usage is TRBJ2-1; no reliable D call. This CDR3 region has 15 residues. From germline, CDR1 is KGHSH and CDR2 LQKENI. Trimming left V 2 bases short and J 0 bases short, with 8 bases between. CDR3 bases: TGTGCCAGCTCACCAAAGCTAAGCTCCTACAATGAGCAGTTCTTC. It is translated as CASSPKLSSYNEQFF.

The genes are TRBV11-2 and TRBJ1-2, with 8 bases that match TRBD1. Looked up from germline, CDR1 is SGHAT and CDR2 is FQNNGV. CDR3 length: 15 residues. V was clipped by 8 bases and J by 3 bases; unmatched bases: 11. The CDR3, as DNA: TGTGCCAGCGGTATACAGGGGGAAAAGGACTATGGCTACACCTTC. Translated: CASGIQGEKDYGYTF.

The chain joins TRBV28 to TRBJ2-7, with TRBD2 identical over 8 bases. Germline V gene lookup returns CDR1 MDHEN and CDR2 SYDVKM. Trimming at V came to 5 bases and at J to 4 bases, leaving 10 bases not matched to a gene. The CDR3 is 15 amino acids. The CDR3 DNA reads TGTGCCAGCAGTCCCAGGACTAGCATTCATTACGAGCAGTACTTC. Residues: CASSPRTSIHYEQYF. Full variable domain (missing parts from reference TRBV28 and TRBJ2-7): DVKVTQSSRYLVKRTGEKVFLECVQDMDHENMFWYRQDPGLGLRLIYFSYDVKMKEKGDIPEGYSVSREKKERFSLILESASTNQTSMYLCASSPRTSIHYEQYFGPGTRLTVT.

The table lists this clone with a count of one. The chain carries TRBV4-3 and TRBJ2-2, with 8 bases that match TRBD2. In germline, CDR1 is LGHNA, CDR2 YSLEER. The ends lost 2 bases at V and 5 bases at J; junction bases unmatched: 10. CDR3 length equals 17 residues. CDR3 DNA sequence: TGCGCCAGCAGCCAATCCCTAGCGGGCCCAACGACCGGGGAGCTGTTTTTT. Residues: CASSQSLAGPTTGELFF.

CDR3 DNA: TGTGCCAGCAGCTTATGGACAGGGTCTAATGAAAAACTGTTTTTT. Protein sequence: CASSLWTGSNEKLFF. The chain carries TRBV7-6 and TRBJ1-4; 8 bases agree with TRBD1. The CDR3 is 15 amino acids. J gave up 3 bases and V 2 bases, and 2 bases lay outside the gene matches. Per the germline V gene, CDR1 is SGHVS and CDR2 is FNYEAQ. The full variable domain, in which reference TRBV7-6 and TRBJ1-4 provide the parts outside the CDR3, is GAGVSQSPRYKVTKRGQDVALRCDPISGHVSLYWYRQALGQGPEFLTYFNYEAQQDKSGLPNDRFSAERPEGSISTLTIQRTEQRDSAMYRCASSLWTGSNEKLFFGSGTQLSVL.

V is TRBV27 and J is TRBJ2-3; 10 positions match TRBD2. Germline V lookup: CDR1 MNHEY, CDR2 SMNVEV (reference sequence). The V and J ends lost 4 bases and 6 bases, in that order; junction bases with no gene match: 4. The CDR3 spans 14 residues. The CDR3 DNA follows: TGTGCCAGCAGTTCGCCGGGACTAGCGGATACGCAGTATTTT. Its translation is CASSSPGLADTQYF.

The chain recombines TRBV15 with TRBJ2-7, with 11 bases identical to TRBD2. CDR3 length equals 16 residues. V was clipped by 3 bases and J by 0 bases; unmatched bases: 4. The germline V gene encodes CDR1 LNHNV and CDR2 YYDKDF (reference sequence). As DNA, the CDR3 is TGTGCCACCAGCAGTCCTAGCGGGAGGAACTCCTACGAGCAGTACTTC. Protein sequence: CATSSPSGRNSYEQYF.

In this sample, this clone turned up a few times. The J gene is TRBJ2-6, the V gene TRBV14, with a weak D call TRBD1 (6 bases). Germline V CDR1 and CDR2: SGHDN, FVKESK. The V gene lost 4 bases and the J gene lost 4 bases, with 8 bases spanning the gap. This CDR3 contains 14 residues. The CDR3 nucleotides are TGTGCCAGCAGCCCGGGACAAGGGGCCAACGTCCTGACTTTC. Translating gives CASSPGQGANVLTF.